This paragraph reports one T cell receptor (beta chain). The antigen remains undetermined. The data stem from a study of T-cell memory formation after mild COVID-19. Study context: TCR clusters mostly belonged to single donors.

Notes on the study in general: Still unconfirmed is whether the second-wave clones peaking on day 37 recognized SARS-CoV-2.

Trimming took 4 bases from V and 4 from J; bases not matched to a gene: 10. Germline lookup yields CDR1 SGHRS and CDR2 YFSETQ. The CDR3 has 15 amino acids. Employing constant-segment primers, 5'RACE generated TCR alpha and TCR beta cDNA libraries bearing sample barcodes and UMIs. TCRdb processed the 5' RACE reads anew with MiXCR; each CDR3 protein has one entry. The sample shows 550,000 to 650,000 distinct CDR3 sequences, around 15% of them seen only once. The chain has TRBV5-1 and TRBJ1-2; 7 nucleotides agree with TRBD1. The origin of this receptor is an adult woman who had mild COVID-19 (a few samples of this study predate the infection). Cell type and time point are not known. Input material: PBMCs or a T cell subset sorted from them (not recorded which). The CDR3 here is CASSNLGGSFYGYTF. CDR3 sequence (DNA): TGCGCCAGCAGCAATTTAGGGGGCTCTTTCTATGGCTACACCTTC.